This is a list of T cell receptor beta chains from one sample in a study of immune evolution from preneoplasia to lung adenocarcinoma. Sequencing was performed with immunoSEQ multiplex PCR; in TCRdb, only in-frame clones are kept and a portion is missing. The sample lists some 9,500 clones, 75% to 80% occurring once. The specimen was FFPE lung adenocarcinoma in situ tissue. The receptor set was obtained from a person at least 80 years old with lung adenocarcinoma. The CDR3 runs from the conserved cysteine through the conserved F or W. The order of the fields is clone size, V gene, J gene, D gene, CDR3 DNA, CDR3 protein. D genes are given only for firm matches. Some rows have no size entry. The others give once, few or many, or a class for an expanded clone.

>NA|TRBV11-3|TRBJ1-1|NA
TGTGCCAGCAGCTTTTCTCCCTTGAACACTGAAGCTTTCTTT
CASSFSPLNTEAFF
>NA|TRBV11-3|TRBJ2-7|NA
TGTGCCAGCAGCTCTTCCTACGAGCAGTACTTC
CASSSSYEQYF
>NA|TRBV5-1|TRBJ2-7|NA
TGCGCCAGCAGGTCTAGCTTAGGGACCTACGAGCAGTACTTC
CASRSSLGTYEQYF
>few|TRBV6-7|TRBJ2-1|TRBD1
TGTGCCAGCAGTCCACCCTCACCGGGACAGGGACACAATGAGCAGTTCTTC
CASSPPSPGQGHNEQFF
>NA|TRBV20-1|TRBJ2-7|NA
TGCAGTGGAGGCGGGGCCTACGAGCAGTACTTC
CSGGGAYEQYF
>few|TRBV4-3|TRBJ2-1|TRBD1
TGCGCCAGCAGCCACATGACAGGGAGCCTGTTCTTC
CASSHMTGSLFF
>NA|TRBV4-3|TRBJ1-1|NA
TGCGCCAGCAGCCAAGATCGATTTAAGACTGAAGCTTTCTTT
CASSQDRFKTEAFF
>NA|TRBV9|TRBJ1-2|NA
TGTGCCAGCAGTACAAGGGACTATGGCTACACCTTC
CASSTRDYGYTF
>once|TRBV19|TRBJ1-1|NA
TGTGCCAGTAGGGTGGGGGGGACGAACACTGAAGCTTTCTTT
CASRVGGTNTEAFF
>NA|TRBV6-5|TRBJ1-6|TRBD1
TGTGCCAGCAGCCCTGGACAGGGGCATTCACCCCTCCACTTT
CASSPGQGHSPLHF
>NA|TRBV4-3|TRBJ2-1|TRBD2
TGCGCCAGCAGCCGTTCACTAGCGGGGGGCTTCTACAATGAGCAGTTCTTC
CASSRSLAGGFYNEQFF
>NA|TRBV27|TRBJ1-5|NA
TGTGCCAGCAGTCCCCGGGCCTTCAATCAGCCCCAGCATTTT
CASSPRAFNQPQHF
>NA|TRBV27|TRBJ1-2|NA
TGTGCCAGCAAACTTCGTGGGGGGATTGGTGGCTACACCTTC
CASKLRGGIGGYTF
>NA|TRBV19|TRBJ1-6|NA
TGTGCCAGTAGTATCCAGTCGAGAGGGTCGGTCAATTCACCCCTCCACTTT
CASSIQSRGSVNSPLHF
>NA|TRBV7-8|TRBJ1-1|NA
TGTGCCAGCAGCTTAGCACAGACGAACACTGAAGCTTTCTTT
CASSLAQTNTEAFF
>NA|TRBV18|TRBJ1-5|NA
TGTGCCAGCTCACCGGGAAGGGATCAGCCCCAGCATTTT
CASSPGRDQPQHF
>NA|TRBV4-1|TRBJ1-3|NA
TGCGCCAGCAGCCAAGATACCCTGGGACCCGGCGGGGGAAACACCATATATTTT
CASSQDTLGPGGGNTIYF
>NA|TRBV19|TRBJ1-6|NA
TGTGCCAGCGGTAAACTAAATTCACCCCTCCACTTT
CASGKLNSPLHF
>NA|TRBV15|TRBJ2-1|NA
TGTGCCACCAGCAGAGATTTGGGTAGGGGCCCCTACAATGAGCAGTTCTTC
CATSRDLGRGPYNEQFF
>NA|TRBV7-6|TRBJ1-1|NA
TGTGCCAGCAGCCGGACGGGAAACACTGAAGCTTTCTTT
CASSRTGNTEAFF
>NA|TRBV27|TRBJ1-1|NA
TGTGCCAGCAGTTTTAATGAGAACACTGAAGCTTTCTTT
CASSFNENTEAFF
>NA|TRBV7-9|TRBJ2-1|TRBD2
TGTGCCAGCAGCTTAGTTAGCGGGGGGGCCTCATACAATGAGCAGTTCTTC
CASSLVSGGASYNEQFF
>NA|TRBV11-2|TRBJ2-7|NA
TGTGCCAGCAGCTTAGAGACAGTGACACGTACCTACGAGCAGTACTTC
CASSLETVTRTYEQYF
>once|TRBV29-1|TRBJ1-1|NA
TGCAGCGTTGTTTTCTCGCTGAACACTGAAGCTTTCTTT
CSVVFSLNTEAFF
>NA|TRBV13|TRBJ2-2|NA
TGTGCCAGCAGTACAAGACGGGGGTTAACCGGGGAGCTGTTTTTT
CASSTRRGLTGELFF
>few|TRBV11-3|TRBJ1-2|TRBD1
TGTGCCAGCAGCTTAGTCGGTGGGACAGGGGGCCATGGCTACACCTTC
CASSLVGGTGGHGYTF
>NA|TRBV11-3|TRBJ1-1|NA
TGTGCCAGCAGCAGACAGGCGGACACTGAAGCTTTCTTT
CASSRQADTEAFF
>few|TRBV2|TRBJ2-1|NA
TGTGCCAGCAGCGTCGGACAGTACAATGAGCAGTTCTTC
CASSVGQYNEQFF
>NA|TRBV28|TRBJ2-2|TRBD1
TGTGCCAGCAGTCCCCGGACAGGGGAGACCGGGGAGCTGTTTTTT
CASSPRTGETGELFF